The entry that follows covers one T cell receptor beta chain sequence. Looked up from germline, CDR1 is GTSNPN and CDR2 is SVGIG (reference sequence). This CDR3 has 13 amino acids. The V and J ends lost 3 bases and 8 bases respectively, with 13 bases between them. Authors' analysis steps: Scientists estimated how many nucleated cells there were by amplifying reference gene primers. Sequenced by immunoSEQ multiplex PCR; TCRdb stores in-frame clones only, minus some. That table furnishes V, J and clone size, whereas the DNA furnished D and trimming. This sample yields fewer than 250,000 clones, of which about 88% are seen a single time; roughly 4.7% belongs to the top ten. The data were obtained in a study of blood T cell repertoires in COVID-19. Overall study context: The United States, Italy and Spain provided the acute and convalescent COVID-19 samples. PBMCs, B-cell-depleted T cells, or T cells were the source of the cDNA or gDNA that made up the material.

Sample: peripheral blood. This sequence joins TRBV30 and TRBJ1-4; possibly TRBD1 for D (6 bases). The source of this sequence is a human donor in a cohort sampled during active COVID-19. Here the CDR3 reads CAWSRGQREKLFF. The CDR3 DNA sequence: TGTGCCTGGAGCCGAGGACAGCGGGAAAAACTGTTTTTT.